This TCR beta chain was retrieved from a study of blood T cells in healthy people across ages. A second PCR, run for roughly 7 to 11 cycles, used a sample-barcoded 5' primer plus a J-beta primer mix. MiXCR, applied by TCRdb to the 5' RACE reads, yields one record per CDR3 protein. The sample lists about 1.4 million distinct CDR3 sequences, almost 60% seen once, with 6.5% to 8% in the top ten. This CDR3 has 13 residues. Per germline, CDR1 MNHEY and CDR2 SVGAGI. The germline V and J ends were trimmed by 7 bases and 3 bases, with 11 bases remaining between them. Note on this clonotype: As yet, its antigen is unknown.

Isolation of PBMCs gave at least 6.5 million cells per sample. Findings of the study overall: Diversity figures based on one million T cells were deemed too low.

The chain recombines TRBV6-5 with TRBJ2-3; maybe TRBD1 (5 bases). The sequence was collected from a man between 18 and 29 years old in good health. The sample was blood. The CDR3 coding sequence is TGTGCCAGCAAAGGGGCAGGGACAGATACGCAGTATTTT. The encoded protein is CASKGAGTDTQYF.